This T cell receptor beta chain was identified in a study of identical twins. General observations from the study: Insertions were reduced in abundant cord blood beta clonotypes but not in memory repertoires.

One entry per CDR3 protein, called by TCRdb with MiXCR from the 5' RACE reads. The table shows approximately 890,000 distinct CDR3 sequences, with over 9% occurring only once. The CDR3 contains 15 residues. Trimming left V 6 bases short and J 7 bases short, with 22 bases between. The germline gives CDR1 DFQATT, CDR2 SNEGSKA (reference sequence). A few counts support this clonotype. Its antigen remains unknown. A further study also used this sample, focusing on yellow fever vaccine responses in identical twins. That source notes: Convergence reportedly seemed to mark part of the twins' vaccine T cell response, with personalization marking the rest.

The receptor was isolated from a woman younger than 30 in good health. The sample taken for sequencing was PBMCs. This rearrangement joins TRBV20-1 to TRBJ2-1; D is perhaps TRBD1 (6 bases). CDR3 residues: CSARGMGAVRNEQFF. In DNA form, the CDR3 reads TGCAGTGCCCGAGGGATGGGGGCGGTAAGGAATGAGCAGTTCTTC.